The source of this T cell receptor (beta chain) is a study of blood T cell repertoires in COVID-19. Across the whole study: Material from acute and convalescent COVID-19 was sourced from the United States, Italy and Spain. In each case, the material was cDNA or gDNA derived from T cells, B-cell-depleted T cells, or PBMCs.

Original processing methods: It was from reference gene primer amplification that nucleated cell counts were estimated. Profiling relied on immunoSEQ multiplex PCR, and the TCRdb table lists in-frame clones only, not all of them. D and trimming were read from the DNA, whereas the V and J calls and clone size are those reported in that table. This sample has 110,000 or so clones; approximately 84% occur once, and the top ten carry roughly 1.6%. V was cut by 7 bases and J by 0 bases, with 10 bases left in between. The CDR3 contains 14 residues. Germline-derived CDR1 and CDR2 are MNHEY and SVGAGI. The rearrangement joins TRBV6-5 to TRBJ1-3; D call uncertain. The source of this sequence is a man aged 45-60 years with acute or convalescent COVID-19. Material: peripheral blood. CDR3 DNA: TGTGCCAGCAACTCCAGGCACTCTGGAAACACCATATATTTT. It specifies CASNSRHSGNTIYF.